One sample yielded the 20 T cell receptor beta chains listed below, sequenced in a study of T cell responses to AZD1222 COVID-19 vaccine. Sequencing used immunoSEQ multiplex PCR; TCRdb keeps in-frame clones, though not all of them. The sample holds more than 75,000 clones, roughly 89% seen once. The specimen comprised peripheral blood, sampled on day 0 of AZD1222 vaccination. The source is an adult in good health.

The chain couples TRBV7-9 to TRBJ1-2; D is perhaps TRBD1 (6 bases). This CDR3 region has 13 residues. Germline CDR1 reads SEHNR; CDR2 reads FQNEAQ (reference sequence). Trimming left V 1 base short and J 3 bases short, with 6 bases between. CDR3 nucleotides: TGTGCCAGCAGCTTAGGACAGGACTATGGCTACACCTTC. Translated: CASSLGQDYGYTF.

V is TRBV10-3 and J is TRBJ2-1; D may be TRBD2 (7 bases). Germline V CDR1 and CDR2: ENHRY, SYGVKD. The length of the CDR3 is 17 residues. Trimming removed 2 bases at V and 0 bases at J, with 14 bases between. The CDR3 loop reads CAISERGGESSYNEQFF. CDR3 nucleotides: TGTGCCATCAGTGAGAGGGGGGGGGAAAGCTCCTACAATGAGCAGTTCTTC.

This clone was picked up one time. V gene TRBV24-1 combines with J gene TRBJ1-4; D gene unclear. The CDR3 is 15 residues long. Germline-derived CDR1 and CDR2 are KGHDR and SFDVKD. Trimming shortened V by 2 bases and J by 6 bases, and 12 bases separated the two germline ends. CDR3 nucleotide sequence: TGTGCCACCAGTGATTCCTCGAAAGACTATGAAAAACTGTTTTTT. Encoded protein: CATSDSSKDYEKLFF.

This clone was picked up a small number of times. The rearrangement uses TRBV7-2 and TRBJ2-7; no definite D call. The CDR3 extends over 13 amino acids. V was cut by 1 base and J by 5 bases, with 9 bases left in between. Germline V gene sequence: CDR1 SGHTA, CDR2 FQGNSA. The CDR3 here is CASSLVPAHEQYF. CDR3 DNA sequence: TGTGCCAGCAGCTTAGTTCCCGCCCACGAGCAGTACTTC.

J is TRBJ1-1 and V is TRBV5-5; the D is unclear. Germline assignment: CDR1 SGHKS and CDR2 YYEKEE (reference sequence). Trimming cost V 0 bases and J 1 base, with 7 bases left between them. The CDR3 has 14 residues. The CDR3 coding sequence is TGTGCCAGCAGCTTGGTTGGTGGGAACACTGAAGCTTTCTTT. Protein sequence: CASSLVGGNTEAFF.

This chain connects TRBV29-1 to TRBJ2-7, with D uncertain. V was shortened by 4 bases and J by 0 bases, with 4 bases between the two germline ends. The CDR3 runs to 11 residues. From germline, CDR1 is SQVTM and CDR2 ANQGSEA. The CDR3 loop is CSVVGSYEQYF. In DNA form, the CDR3 reads TGCAGCGTTGTCGGCTCCTACGAGCAGTACTTC.

Comments on this clone: The junction departs from the called germline gene at one end, perhaps through a read error. The gene calls are TRBV7-7 and TRBJ2-3, with 7 bases identical to TRBD2. The CDR3 has 16 residues. CDR1 is SSHAT, CDR2 FNYEAQ, per germline (reference sequence). CDR3 amino acids: CASSPYGGSGIDTQYF. CDR3 coding DNA: TGTGCTAGCAGCCCCTACGGCGGGAGCGGGATAGATACGCAGTATTTT.

This clone was counted between two and nine times. The V gene is TRBV7-2, the J gene TRBJ2-7; 9 nucleotides agree with TRBD2. The CDR3 has 16 residues. The J segment lost 3 bases and the V segment lost 1 base, leaving 7 bases of the junction unmatched. Germline V gene data show CDR1 as SGHTA and CDR2 as FQGNSA. The CDR3 DNA is TGTGCCAGCAGCTTAGGGGGTGCGGGAGGGAACTACGAGCAGTACTTC. Amino acids: CASSLGGAGGNYEQYF. The whole variable domain, filled in from reference TRBV7-2 and TRBJ2-7, reads GAGVSQSPSNKVTEKGKDVELRCDPISGHTALYWYRQSLGQGLEFLIYFQGNSAPDKSGLPSDRFSAERTGGSVSTLTIQRTQQEDSAVYLCASSLGGAGGNYEQYFGPGTRLTVT.

The genes are TRBV7-9 and TRBJ1-6, with unresolved D. The CDR3 loop spans 14 amino acids. Germline V gene lookup returns CDR1 SEHNR and CDR2 FQNEAQ (reference sequence). Trimming stripped 3 bases from V and 6 bases from J, with 9 bases between. CDR3 DNA: TGTGCCAGCAGCTTGAGTATACCTAATTCACCCCTCCACTTT. Protein sequence: CASSLSIPNSPLHF.

This chain joins TRBV9 and TRBJ2-1; D possibly corresponds to TRBD2 (6 bases). Trimming removed 0 bases from V and 3 bases from J, with 10 bases in between. Looked up from germline, CDR1 is SGDLS and CDR2 is YYNGEE. There are 15 residues in the CDR3. CDR3 amino acids: CASSVGTIDYNEQFF. CDR3 DNA sequence: TGTGCCAGCAGCGTAGGGACTATAGACTACAATGAGCAGTTCTTC.

The table lists this clone with a few counts. The chain joins TRBV5-5 to TRBJ1-5, with D perhaps TRBD1 (5 bases). V was cut by 0 bases and J by 0 bases, with 7 bases left in between. The CDR3 runs to 15 residues. Germline assignment: CDR1 SGHKS and CDR2 YYEKEE (reference sequence). Here the CDR3 reads CASSLAGTSNQPQHF. For the CDR3, the DNA is TGTGCCAGCAGCTTGGCGGGGACTAGCAATCAGCCCCAGCATTTT.

The V call is TRBV29-1, the J call TRBJ2-1, with D tentatively TRBD2 (5 bases). This CDR3 region has 15 residues. Germline CDR1 SQVTM, CDR2 ANQGSEA. V dropped 7 bases and J dropped 0 bases, with 16 bases sitting between them. CDR3 amino acids: CSGATRFSSYNEQFF. In DNA form, the CDR3 reads TGCAGCGGGGCCACTAGGTTCAGCTCCTACAATGAGCAGTTCTTC.

V and J are TRBV2 and TRBJ2-7, with TRBD2 as a possible D gene (6 bases). From germline, CDR1 is SNHLY and CDR2 FYNNEI. Trimming removed 8 bases at V and 4 bases at J, with 18 bases between. The CDR3 contains 14 residues. The CDR3 loop is CASRPALALYEQYF. DNA for the CDR3: TGTGCCAGCCGACCAGCCCTAGCGTTGTACGAGCAGTACTTC. Full variable domain (remainder filled in from reference TRBV2 and TRBJ2-7): EPEVTQTPSHQVTQMGQEVILRCVPISNHLYFYWYRQILGQKVEFLVSFYNNEISEKSEIFDDQFSVERPDGSNFTLKIRSTKLEDSAMYFCASRPALALYEQYFGPGTRLTVT.

This chain uses TRBV12-3 or TRBV12-4 with TRBJ2-3; unclear D gene. This CDR3 is built from 12 residues. V was shortened by 6 bases and J by 2 bases, with 6 bases between the two germline ends. The CDR3 region has the DNA TGTGCCAGCAGACAGCTCACAGATACGCAGTATTTT. The encoded protein is CASRQLTDTQYF.

The rearrangement links TRBV7-2 to TRBJ2-7; the D call may be TRBD1 or TRBD2 (5 bases each). V was clipped by 5 bases and J by 3 bases, with 11 bases between them. This CDR3 spans 13 amino acids. The germline gives CDR1 SGHTA, CDR2 FQGNSA. In DNA form, the CDR3 reads TGTGCCAGCAGCCAGGGACGGAACTACGAGCAGTACTTC. It specifies CASSQGRNYEQYF.

The V gene is TRBV10-3, the J gene TRBJ1-2; TRBD1 agrees at 10 bases. The CDR3 covers 14 residues. From germline, CDR1 is ENHRY and CDR2 SYGVKD. With V trimmed by 5 bases and J by 2 bases, 2 bases remained unmatched. The CDR3 region is CAISKGQGNYGYTF. For the CDR3, the DNA is TGTGCCATCAGTAAGGGACAGGGGAACTATGGCTACACCTTC.

The CDR3 nucleotides are TGTGCCAGCAGCGCCCTCCTAGGGGGCACAGATACGCAGTATTTT. Amino acids: CASSALLGGTDTQYF. The chain is built from TRBV9 and TRBJ2-3; possible D gene TRBD1, 5 bases. V was clipped by 3 bases and J by 1 base, with 12 bases between them. This CDR3 has 15 residues. Germline V lookup: CDR1 SGDLS, CDR2 YYNGEE.

This clone was seen only a few times. V and J are TRBV6-5 and TRBJ2-7; TRBD2 matches 9 bases. V dropped 5 bases and J dropped 2; count of bases not matched to a gene: 7. Germline CDR1 reads MNHEY; CDR2 reads SVGAGI. The CDR3 has 15 amino acids. The CDR3 sequence: CASSPPLAGTYEQYF. CDR3 sequence (DNA): TGTGCCAGCAGTCCGCCGCTAGCGGGGACCTACGAGCAGTACTTC.

Remarks on this clone: The same CDR3 can be traced to other DNA sequences in this sample. This chain joins TRBV6-2 or TRBV6-3 and TRBJ1-2, with D possibly TRBD1 on 6 matching bases. With 6 bases removed from V and 1 base from J, the gap between germline ends came to 9 bases. The CDR3 spans 13 residues. CDR1 is MNHEY, CDR2 SVGEGT, per germline. The CDR3 sequence is CASSQDSNYGYTF. CDR3 bases: TGTGCCAGCAGCCAGGACAGTAACTATGGCTACACCTTC.

The V call is TRBV7-2, the J call TRBJ1-2, with a tentative D call TRBD1 (5 bases). V was clipped by 4 bases and J by 8 bases, with 14 bases between them. CDR1 SGHTA and CDR2 FQGNSA come from the germline V gene. The CDR3 has 13 amino acids. CDR3 region: CASSSRQLGGYTF. CDR3 nucleotides: TGTGCCAGCAGCTCGCGACAGCTGGGAGGCTACACCTTC. Full variable domain (remainder filled in from reference TRBV7-2 and TRBJ1-2): GAGVSQSPSNKVTEKGKDVELRCDPISGHTALYWYRQSLGQGLEFLIYFQGNSAPDKSGLPSDRFSAERTGGSVSTLTIQRTQQEDSAVYLCASSSRQLGGYTFGSGTRLTVV.